Sequencing of this T cell receptor beta chain was carried out in a study of blood T cell repertoires in COVID-19. Study-level information: Sample material is recorded as cDNA or gDNA derived from T cells, B-cell-depleted T cells, or PBMCs.

The germline V gene has CDR1 LGHDT and CDR2 YNNKEL (reference sequence). V lost 4 bases to trimming and J lost 3 bases; unmatched junction nucleotides: 5. The CDR3 contains 14 residues. The data were produced by immunoSEQ multiplex PCR, yet TCRdb's version contains in-frame clones alone and is incomplete. The profile shows around 230,000 clones, around 88% of them singletons. This rearrangement joins TRBV3-1 (or the pseudogene TRBV3-2) to TRBJ2-5; 7 bases line up with TRBD1. The specimen sequenced was peripheral blood. This sequence was found in a woman aged 45-60 years with acute or convalescent COVID-19. The CDR3 reads CASSRNRGKETQYF. For the CDR3, the DNA is TGTGCCAGCAGCCGGAACAGGGGAAAAGAGACCCAGTACTTC.